Reported below is one T cell receptor (beta chain). These data originate in a study of T cell changes during pregnancy in multiple sclerosis. Repertoires were generated with immunoSEQ multiplex PCR, while TCRdb's copy carries only in-frame clones and drops some. This sample carries around 85,000 clones, about 91% of them seen once, and the ten largest clones take roughly 3.5%. The CDR3 is 14 amino acids. The V gene's germline CDR1 is LNHDA and CDR2 SQIVND (reference sequence). After removal of 4 bases from V and 4 bases from J, the junction contained 7 bases not matched to a gene. Sequenced here: PBMCs, sampled in the first trimester of pregnancy. The chain carries TRBV19 and TRBJ2-7, with 7 bases that match TRBD1. This clonotype originated in a female donor in good health, serving as a control in a pregnancy study. Some clones in this sample may be carry-over from other donors' samples. In DNA form, the CDR3 reads TGTGCCAGTAGTACAGCAGGGGGATCATACGAGCAGTACTTC. Translation gives CASSTAGGSYEQYF.